This record looks at one T cell receptor (beta chain) sequence and its context. Its target is not known. This CDR3 has 14 amino acids. The J segment lost 6 bases and the V segment lost 6 bases, leaving 7 bases of the junction unmatched. The sample belongs to a study of yellow fever vaccine responses in identical twins. Study-wide points: In identical twins, vaccine T cell responses appeared partly shared and partly individual.

From the RT-PCR reads, TCRdb called clonotypes with MiXCR, one entry per CDR3 protein. This table has 2,000 to 2,500 distinct CDR3 sequences, roughly four fifths appearing once. The material was T cells from blood (PBMCs), unsorted or a sorted subset (not recorded which), obtained before or after yellow fever vaccination (not recorded which). This receptor was taken from a woman in her late teens or twenties who received the yellow fever vaccine. The rearrangement joins TRBV23-1 to TRBJ2-2; 7 positions match TRBD2. TRBV23-1 is assigned to the ORF class and has an uncertain function. The CDR3: CASRTSSTSGELFF. The DNA for the CDR3 is TGCGCCAGCAGGACTAGCAGCACCTCCGGGGAGCTGTTTTTT.